This T cell receptor (beta chain) was identified during a study of shared clonotypes between healthy human individuals. Authors' methods: ImmunoSEQ output lacked quality scores and full-length reads, limiting matched filtering. Profiling relied on immunoSEQ multiplex PCR, and the TCRdb table lists in-frame clones only, not all of them. The DNA was the basis for D and trimming; V, J and clone size are from that table. The data contain hundreds of thousands of clones, more than 95% of them seen just once; the ten biggest clones take up approximately 0.3%. Trimming removed 5 bases at V and 6 bases at J, with 17 bases between. Per the germline V gene, CDR1 is SEHNR and CDR2 is FQNEAQ (reference sequence). This CDR3 comprises 14 residues. Notes on this clone: The antigen remains undetermined.

The study, taken as a whole, reports: Naive subsets tended to show greater estimated richness than memory subsets. Non-shared clonotypes displayed generation probabilities falling below those of clonotypes present in all four donors.

Terminally differentiated effector memory CD45RA+ cells were excluded from the naive CD8 cells, which were CD45RO-negative and positively selected for CCR7. Nashville, Tennessee was home to all donors, who were Caucasian adults. Sequencing used naive CD8+ T cells sorted from blood. This clonotype was obtained from a man aged 30 to 45 in good health. J is TRBJ2-7 and V is TRBV7-9; unclear D gene. The CDR3: CASSRVDPGSEQYF. CDR3 sequence (DNA): TGTGCCAGCAGCCGTGTTGACCCGGGCAGCGAGCAGTACTTC. The whole variable domain, filled in from reference TRBV7-9 and TRBJ2-7, reads DTGVSQNPRHKITKRGQNVTFRCDPISEHNRLYWYRQTLGQGPEFLTYFQNEAQLEKSRLLSDRFSAERPKGSFSTLEIQRTEQGDSAMYLCASSRVDPGSEQYFGPGTRLTVT.